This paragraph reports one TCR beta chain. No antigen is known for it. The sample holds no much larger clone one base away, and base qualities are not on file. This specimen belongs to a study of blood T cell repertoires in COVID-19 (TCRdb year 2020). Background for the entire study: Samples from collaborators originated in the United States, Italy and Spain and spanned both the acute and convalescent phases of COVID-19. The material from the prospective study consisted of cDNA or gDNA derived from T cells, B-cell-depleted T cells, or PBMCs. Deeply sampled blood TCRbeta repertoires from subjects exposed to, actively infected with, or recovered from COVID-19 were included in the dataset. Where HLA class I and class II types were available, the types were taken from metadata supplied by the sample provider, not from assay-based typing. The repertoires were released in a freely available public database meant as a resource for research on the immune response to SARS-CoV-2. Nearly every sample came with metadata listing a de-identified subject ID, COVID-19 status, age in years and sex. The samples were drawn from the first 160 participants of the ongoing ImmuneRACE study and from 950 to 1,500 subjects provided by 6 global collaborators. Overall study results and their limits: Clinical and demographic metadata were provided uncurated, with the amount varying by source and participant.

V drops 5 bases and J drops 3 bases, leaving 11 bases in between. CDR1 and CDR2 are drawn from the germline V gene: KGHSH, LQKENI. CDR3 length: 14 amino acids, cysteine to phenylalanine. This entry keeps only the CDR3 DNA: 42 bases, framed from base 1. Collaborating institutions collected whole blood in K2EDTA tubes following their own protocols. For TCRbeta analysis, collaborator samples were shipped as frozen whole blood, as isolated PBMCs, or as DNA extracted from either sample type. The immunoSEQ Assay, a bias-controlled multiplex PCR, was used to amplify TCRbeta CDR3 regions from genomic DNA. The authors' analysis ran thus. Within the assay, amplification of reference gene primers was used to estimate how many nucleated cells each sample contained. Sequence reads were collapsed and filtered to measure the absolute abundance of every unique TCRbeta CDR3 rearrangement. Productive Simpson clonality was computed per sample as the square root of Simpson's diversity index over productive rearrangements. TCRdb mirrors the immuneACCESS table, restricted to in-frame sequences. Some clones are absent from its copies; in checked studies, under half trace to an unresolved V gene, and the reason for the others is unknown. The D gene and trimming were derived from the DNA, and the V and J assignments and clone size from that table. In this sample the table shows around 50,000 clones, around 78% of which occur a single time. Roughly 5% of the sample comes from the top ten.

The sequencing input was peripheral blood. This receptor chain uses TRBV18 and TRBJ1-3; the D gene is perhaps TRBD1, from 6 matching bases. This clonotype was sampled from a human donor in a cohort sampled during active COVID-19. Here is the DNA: TGTGCCAGCTCAGCAACAGGGTTTGGAAACACCATATATTTT. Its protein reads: CASSATGFGNTIYF.